The 12 T cell receptor beta chains in this list originate from one sample, sequenced in a study of control samples from healthy donors and cancer patients. Produced via immunoSEQ multiplex PCR; TCRdb's table is partial and in-frame only. The sample holds 110,000 to 150,000 clones, about nine tenths seen once. The sequenced material came from blood. Every receptor here comes from a man in his thirties or forties in good health.

This clone was observed once. V and J are TRBV11-3 and TRBJ1-2; D perhaps matches TRBD1 (5 bases). Germline CDR1 reads SGHNT; CDR2 reads YENEEA. The CDR3 totals 18 residues. Trimming stripped 2 bases from V and 2 bases from J, with 21 bases between. CDR3 amino acids: CASSLPRDLYASNYGYTF. The CDR3 DNA is TGTGCCAGCAGCTTACCCCGGGACTTGTATGCCTCAAACTATGGCTACACCTTC. Filled out from reference TRBV11-3 and TRBJ1-2, the complete variable domain reads EAGVVQSPRYKIIEKKQPVAFWCNPISGHNTLYWYLQNLGQGPELLIRYENEEAVDDSQLPKDRFSAERLKGVDSTLKIQPAELGDSAVYLCASSLPRDLYASNYGYTFGSGTRLTVV.

This chain joins TRBV6-5 and TRBJ2-7; D is perhaps TRBD1 (6 bases). CDR1 and CDR2 from the germline V gene are MNHEY and SVGAGI. The V end lost 5 bases, the J end lost 2 bases, and 13 bases lay between the germline ends. This CDR3 contains 14 residues. CDR3 amino acids: CASSPVDRTYEQYF. The CDR3 bases are TGTGCCAGCAGTCCCGTCGACAGGACCTACGAGCAGTACTTC.

This sequence joins TRBV11-3 and TRBJ2-1; D gene unclear. CDR1 is SGHNT, CDR2 YENEEA, per germline. V gave up 1 base and J gave up 8 bases, with 9 bases separating them. CDR3 length equals 13 residues. CDR3 sequence reads: CASSLAGGDEQFF. For the CDR3, the DNA is TGTGCCAGCAGCTTAGCCGGTGGGGATGAGCAGTTCTTC.

The chain uses TRBV4-3 and TRBJ2-3; D not resolved. The CDR3 is made up of 13 amino acids. Between the trimmed V and J ends, which lost 4 bases and 2 bases, there was a span of 7 bases. Germline V gene lookup returns CDR1 LGHNA and CDR2 YSLEER. The CDR3 loop reads CASSPTTTDTQYF. CDR3 DNA: TGCGCCAGCAGCCCAACGACCACAGATACGCAGTATTTT.

The genes are TRBV6-2 or TRBV6-3 and TRBJ2-2; 13 nucleotides agree with TRBD2. Germline V gives CDR1 MNHEY, CDR2 SVGEGT. The CDR3 covers 15 residues. The trim removed 5 bases at V and 4 bases at J, leaving 1 base unmatched. In DNA form, the CDR3 reads TGTGCCAGCAGTAGACTAGCGGGGGGCACCGGGGAGCTGTTTTTT. As protein: CASSRLAGGTGELFF.

The CDR3 protein is CASSRDAGGYGYTF. CDR3 in DNA: TGTGCCAGCAGTCGGGACGCAGGGGGCTATGGCTACACCTTC. V gene TRBV28 combines with J gene TRBJ1-2, with TRBD1 matching over 7 bases. The germline V gene encodes CDR1 MDHEN and CDR2 SYDVKM. With V trimmed by 5 bases and J by 4 bases, 7 bases remained unmatched. The CDR3 consists of 14 residues.

J is TRBJ2-1 and V is TRBV18; 8 nucleotides agree with TRBD2. With V trimmed by 1 base and J by 10 bases, 9 bases remained unmatched. The CDR3 totals 15 residues. The germline V gene encodes CDR1 KGHSH and CDR2 LQKENI. In nucleotides, the CDR3 is TGTGCCAGCTCACCACGAACGGGAGGGCCAGGGGAGCAGTTCTTC. Its translation: CASSPRTGGPGEQFF.

This chain uses TRBV6-1 with TRBJ1-2; D may be TRBD1 (5 bases). This CDR3 is built from 12 residues. The V end lost 0 bases, the J end lost 6 bases, and 5 bases lay between the germline ends. Per germline, CDR1 MNHNS and CDR2 SASEGT. CDR3 sequence reads: CASSEAGDGYTF. The CDR3 bases are TGTGCCAGCAGTGAAGCAGGGGATGGCTACACCTTC.

The J gene is TRBJ1-2, the V gene TRBV15; 7 bases fit TRBD1. The trim removed 4 bases at V and 4 bases at J, leaving 3 bases unmatched. CDR3 length equals 13 residues. CDR1 and CDR2 (germline): LNHNV, YYDKDF (reference sequence). CDR3 sequence (DNA): TGTGCCACCAGCAAGGGACAGACCTATGGCTACACCTTC. Translation: CATSKGQTYGYTF.

The CDR3 nucleotides are TGTGCCAGCAGCGCATACTATGGCTACACCTTC. It codes for CASSAYYGYTF. The genes are TRBV7-2 and TRBJ1-2; the D is unclear. The germline V gene has CDR1 SGHTA and CDR2 FQGNSA. The length of the CDR3 is 11 residues. V lost 5 bases and J lost 3, with 4 bases in between.

J is TRBJ2-1 and V is TRBV19; D might be TRBD1 (6 bases). Deletions cut 1 base from V and 2 bases from J, with 12 bases between. CDR3 length: 16 amino acids. Germline CDR1 and CDR2: LNHDA and SQIVND (reference sequence). CDR3 bases: TGTGCCAGTAGTATAGTTGGGGGCGCTCCCTACAATGAGCAGTTCTTC. The encoded protein is CASSIVGGAPYNEQFF.

The chain couples TRBV2 to TRBJ1-5; D is unresolved. Trimming stripped 4 bases from V and 1 base from J, with 5 bases between. Germline V lookup: CDR1 SNHLY, CDR2 FYNNEI. The CDR3 is 13 residues long. CDR3 in amino acids: CASSGLSNQPQHF. The CDR3 bases are TGTGCCAGCAGTGGGCTAAGCAATCAGCCCCAGCATTTT.